This TCR beta chain was sequenced during a study of T-cell memory formation after mild COVID-19. Broader study findings: Day 15 to 85 contracting clones showed balanced CD4/CD8; later expanders leaned CD4+. The appearance of some responding clones in pre-infection memory suggested that cross-reactive memory joined.

5'RACE primed at constant segments yielded TCR alpha and TCR beta cDNA libraries bearing sample barcodes and UMIs. TCRdb re-called the 5' RACE reads through MiXCR, storing one row per CDR3 protein. The sample yields more than 100,000 distinct CDR3 sequences, 5% to 6.5% seen once. This clonotype was seen repeatedly, ten times or more. Its matching antigen is unknown. CDR3 length: 15 residues. From germline, CDR1 is SGHRS and CDR2 YFSETQ. V trimming: 4 bases; J trimming: 3 bases; junction bases outside the gene matches: 5. The TCR was taken from an adult woman who had mild COVID-19 (a few samples of this study predate the infection). Cell type and time point are not known. V gene TRBV5-1 combines with J gene TRBJ2-3, with 10 positions matching TRBD2. Sequencing was performed on PBMCs or a T cell subset sorted from them (not recorded which). CDR3 residues: CASSPSGSLTDTQYF. In nucleotides, the CDR3 is TGCGCCAGCAGCCCTAGCGGGAGTCTTACAGATACGCAGTATTTT.